These 23 T cell receptor beta chains originate from one sample sequenced in a study of neoadjuvant nivolumab and ipilimumab in lung cancer. Profiled with immunoSEQ multiplex PCR; TCRdb holds only in-frame clones, not every one. The sample records approximately 30,000 clones, approximately 90% being singletons. The sequencing used peripheral blood, collected after neoadjuvant nivolumab, alone or with ipilimumab, at or shortly before surgery. The receptors were gathered from an adult with non-small cell lung cancer.

CDR3 amino acids: CSARDSYEQYF. As DNA, the CDR3 is TGCAGTGCTCGCGACAGCTACGAGCAGTACTTC. The chain uses TRBV20-1 and TRBJ2-7; the D gene is possibly TRBD1 (5 bases). Trimming left V 5 bases short and J 3 bases short, with 8 bases between. The CDR3 covers 11 residues. The germline CDR1 and CDR2 sequences are DFQATT and SNEGSKA (reference sequence).

The chain recombines TRBV6-1 with TRBJ2-5; 8 bases are shared with TRBD1. The CDR3 is 13 amino acids. Germline CDR1 and CDR2: MNHNS and SASEGT. The V segment lost 5 bases and the J segment 5 bases; nucleotides outside the gene matches: 4. CDR3 sequence reads: CASSPGGRETQYF. The CDR3 DNA sequence: TGTGCCAGCAGTCCAGGGGGCCGGGAGACCCAGTACTTC.

The chain carries TRBV15 and TRBJ2-5; D is ambiguous. The CDR3 covers 13 residues. Germline V gene data show CDR1 as LNHNV and CDR2 as YYDKDF (reference sequence). V was trimmed by 0 bases and J by 4 bases, leaving 6 bases between them. The CDR3 region has the DNA TGTGCCACCAGCAGAGATCGTGGAGAGACCCAGTACTTC. It translates to CATSRDRGETQYF.

The V gene is TRBV5-1, the J gene TRBJ1-5, with a tentative D call TRBD1 (6 bases). Germline CDR1 reads SGHRS; CDR2 reads YFSETQ. The CDR3 is made up of 13 amino acids. The V end was cut by 6 bases, the J end by 3 bases, with 10 bases between. The CDR3 sequence: CASKGDDNQPQHF. The CDR3 DNA is TGCGCCAGCAAGGGGGACGACAATCAGCCCCAGCATTTT.

The rearrangement links TRBV5-1 to TRBJ2-5; D is undetermined. This CDR3 spans 13 amino acids. Trimming removed 1 base from V and 5 bases from J, with 9 bases in between. From germline, CDR1 is SGHRS and CDR2 YFSETQ. The CDR3 spells CASSLRAEETQYF. The CDR3 DNA is TGCGCCAGCAGCTTGAGGGCAGAGGAGACCCAGTACTTC. The full variable domain, in which reference TRBV5-1 and TRBJ2-5 provide the parts outside the CDR3, is KAGVTQTPRYLIKTRGQQVTLSCSPISGHRSVSWYQQTPGQGLQFLFEYFSETQRNKGNFPGRFSGRQFSNSRSEMNVSTLELGDSALYLCASSLRAEETQYFGPGTRLLVL.

The rearrangement uses TRBV5-6 and TRBJ1-5, with 8 bases identical to TRBD1. This CDR3 comprises 15 residues. The trim removed 1 base at V and 6 bases at J, leaving 6 bases unmatched. Germline V lookup: CDR1 SGHDT, CDR2 YYEEEE. The CDR3 is CASSLMDRDPQPQHF. The CDR3 DNA follows: TGTGCCAGCAGCTTGATGGACAGGGACCCTCAGCCCCAGCATTTT.

This chain links TRBV7-9 with TRBJ2-1; a weak D match, TRBD1 (6 bases). CDR1 and CDR2 (germline): SEHNR, FQNEAQ (reference sequence). V lost 5 bases and J lost 7, with 9 bases in between. The CDR3 is 12 amino acids. CDR3 region: CASSLQGNEQFF. The CDR3 coding sequence is TGTGCCAGCAGCCTACAGGGAAATGAGCAGTTCTTC.

The rearrangement links TRBV5-4 to TRBJ1-1; 8 bases align to TRBD1. Germline V lookup: CDR1 SGHNT, CDR2 YYREEE (reference sequence). After removal of 0 bases from V and 3 bases from J, the junction contained 4 bases not matched to a gene. There are 15 residues in the CDR3. This CDR3 is CASSLGRGPDTEAFF. CDR3 coding DNA: TGTGCCAGCAGCTTGGGCAGGGGGCCTGACACTGAAGCTTTCTTT.

The V call is TRBV2, the J call TRBJ1-1; D remains ambiguous. Germline CDR1 and CDR2: SNHLY and FYNNEI. V lost 6 bases, J lost 5 bases, and 16 bases lay in between. This CDR3 has 14 amino acids. This chain's CDR3 is CASRPVGGGTEAFF. CDR3 coding DNA: TGTGCCAGCAGGCCCGTTGGAGGAGGGACTGAAGCTTTCTTT.

The chain carries TRBV7-2 and TRBJ2-2; D unresolved. Germline-derived CDR1 and CDR2 are SGHTA and FQGNSA. The ends were cut back, 3 bases at V and 0 bases at J, with 8 bases in the middle. The length of the CDR3 is 15 residues. This CDR3 reads CASSFGLPNTGELFF. CDR3 DNA: TGTGCCAGCAGCTTCGGGCTCCCGAACACCGGGGAGCTGTTTTTT.

The genes are TRBV5-8 and TRBJ1-5; possibly TRBD1 for D (5 bases). V shed 2 bases and J shed 7 bases, with 7 bases lying between them. CDR3 length equals 12 residues. The germline gives CDR1 SGHTS, CDR2 YDEGEE. As DNA, the CDR3 is TGTGCCAGCAGCTTCAGGGACCAGCCCCAGCATTTT. Translating it yields CASSFRDQPQHF.

The rearrangement links TRBV6-1 to TRBJ1-1; D unclear. This CDR3 has 14 amino acids. V shed 1 base and J shed 0 bases, with 6 bases lying between them. CDR1 and CDR2 from the germline V gene are MNHNS and SASEGT. CDR3 sequence (DNA): TGTGCCAGCAGTGAAGGGCGGCTGAACACTGAAGCTTTCTTT. Its protein product is CASSEGRLNTEAFF.

This rearrangement joins TRBV7-2 to TRBJ2-2; no firm D call. CDR3 length: 14 amino acids. V lost 7 bases and J lost 1, with 10 bases in between. From germline, CDR1 is SGHTA and CDR2 FQGNSA. The CDR3 here is CASIPSGNTGELFF. CDR3 DNA sequence: TGTGCCAGCATCCCATCTGGGAACACCGGGGAGCTGTTTTTT.

V and J are TRBV9 and TRBJ2-2, with TRBD1 matching over 9 bases. J lost 4 bases, V lost 2 bases, and 9 bases had no gene match. CDR1 is SGDLS, CDR2 YYNGEE, per germline. This CDR3 has 17 residues. The CDR3 region is CASSVNRDRVFTGELFF. DNA for the CDR3: TGTGCCAGCAGCGTGAATCGGGACAGGGTTTTCACCGGGGAGCTGTTTTTT.

This rearrangement joins TRBV2 to TRBJ2-1; 8 positions agree with TRBD2. V lost 6 bases to trimming and J lost 4 bases; unmatched junction nucleotides: 8. CDR3 length: 15 amino acids. Germline V gives CDR1 SNHLY, CDR2 FYNNEI. Here the CDR3 reads CASSNPGGLYNEQFF. The CDR3 DNA follows: TGTGCCAGCAGCAATCCGGGGGGGCTTTACAATGAGCAGTTCTTC.

V and J are TRBV5-4 and TRBJ2-5; TRBD2 matches at 11 bases. CDR1 is SGHNT, CDR2 YYREEE, per germline (reference sequence). Trimming removed 4 bases from V and 3 bases from J; junction bases left unmatched: 5. The CDR3 loop spans 15 amino acids. CDR3 region: CASSLAGLAEETQYF. In DNA, the CDR3 is TGTGCCAGCAGCCTAGCGGGACTAGCGGAAGAGACCCAGTACTTC.

The V and J genes are TRBV10-3 and TRBJ2-7, with D possibly matching TRBD2 (5 bases). The CDR3 is 13 amino acids. V was shortened by 6 bases and J by 1 base, with 10 bases between the two germline ends. CDR1 and CDR2 from the germline V gene are ENHRY and SYGVKD. CDR3 residues: CAISPGESYEQYF. The CDR3 bases are TGTGCCATCAGCCCCGGGGAATCCTACGAGCAGTACTTC.

The rearrangement links TRBV5-1 to TRBJ2-5; 8 bases are a match to TRBD2. This CDR3 region has 15 residues. Germline CDR1 and CDR2: SGHRS and YFSETQ. J gave up 1 base and V 0 bases, and 2 bases lay outside the gene matches. In nucleotides, the CDR3 is TGCGCCAGCAGCTTGGCGGGGGGGTCCCAAGAGACCCAGTACTTC. As protein: CASSLAGGSQETQYF.

The rearrangement links TRBV29-1 to TRBJ2-3, with a weak D call TRBD2 (5 bases). V lost 6 bases, J lost 0 bases, and 10 bases lay in between. The CDR3 spans 13 residues. Germline-derived CDR1 and CDR2 are SQVTM and ANQGSEA. The CDR3 coding sequence is TGCAGCGTGAGGGTACTTAGCACAGATACGCAGTATTTT. Translated: CSVRVLSTDTQYF.

The chain combines TRBV5-6 with TRBJ2-1; 8 bases match TRBD2. The CDR3 has 15 residues. V was clipped by 4 bases and J by 2 bases; unmatched bases: 5. Germline lookup yields CDR1 SGHDT and CDR2 YYEEEE. The CDR3 DNA reads TGTGCCAGCAGCGTTGCGGGGGGCCCCTACAATGAGCAGTTCTTC. This sequence encodes CASSVAGGPYNEQFF.

The gene calls are TRBV7-3 and TRBJ2-3, with D possibly TRBD1 on 6 matching bases. This CDR3 has 13 residues. Trimming removed 5 bases from V and 6 bases from J, with 12 bases in between. CDR1 is SGHTA, CDR2 FQGTGA, per germline. The CDR3: CASSTHREDTQYF. The CDR3 DNA follows: TGTGCCAGCAGCACTCACAGGGAGGATACGCAGTATTTT.

This chain links TRBV6-6 with TRBJ2-1, with 9 bases lining up with TRBD1. This CDR3 region has 16 residues. V trimming: 6 bases; J trimming: 2 bases; junction bases outside the gene matches: 8. Germline CDR1 MNHNY, CDR2 SVGAGI (reference sequence). The CDR3 reads CASRVSRDRAYNEQFF. Written as DNA, the CDR3 is TGTGCCAGCAGGGTTAGCCGGGACAGGGCCTACAATGAGCAGTTCTTC.

This rearrangement joins TRBV10-2 to TRBJ1-2; D is unresolved. The CDR3 is made up of 13 amino acids. V lost 0 bases, J lost 8 bases, and 10 bases lay in between. Germline V gene data show CDR1 as WSHSY and CDR2 as SAAADI. CDR3 sequence reads: CASSESLWAGYTF. CDR3 in DNA: TGCGCCAGCAGTGAGTCCCTCTGGGCCGGCTACACCTTC.